Below are 26 T cell receptor beta chains sequenced from a single sample in a study of blood T cell repertoires in COVID-19. The protocol was immunoSEQ multiplex PCR, while the TCRdb copy is restricted to in-frame clones and leaves out a portion. The data contain about 75,000 clones, around two thirds of them singletons. Specimen: peripheral blood. The source of these receptors is a human donor with acute or convalescent COVID-19. The donor label of this sample is uncertain.

This clone was observed a handful of times. V and J are TRBV5-1 and TRBJ2-6, with TRBD2 identical over 7 bases. CDR1 is SGHRS and CDR2 is YFSETQ in the germline V gene. The CDR3 runs to 16 residues. Losses at the gene ends were 4 bases for V and 2 bases for J; bases not matched to a gene: 6. CDR3 sequence: CASSPGLRPGANVLTF. The CDR3 bases are TGCGCCAGCAGCCCGGGACTACGACCTGGGGCCAACGTCCTGACTTTC.

This clone qualifies as medium-sized. CDR3 coding DNA: TGTGCCAGCAGCCAGGGGTCGGGGAGGGGCTATGGCTACACCTTC. Protein sequence: CASSQGSGRGYGYTF. The chain uses TRBV13 and TRBJ1-2, with D possibly matching TRBD1 (6 bases). This CDR3 has 15 amino acids. Germline-derived CDR1 and CDR2 are PRHDT and FYEKMQ (reference sequence). V dropped 5 bases and J dropped 4 bases, with 17 bases sitting between them.

The rearrangement joins TRBV28 to TRBJ1-2; D may be TRBD1 (6 bases). The CDR3 runs to 15 residues. The germline CDR1 and CDR2 sequences are MDHEN and SYDVKM. V gave up 2 bases and J gave up 5 bases, with 15 bases separating them. CDR3 nucleotide sequence: TGTGCCAGCAGTTTAGCCCAGGGGATCGGTTATGGCTACACCTTC. Translated, it gives CASSLAQGIGYGYTF.

This clone showed up just a few times. The chain carries TRBV7-8 and TRBJ1-5; the D gene is possibly TRBD1 (6 bases). Per the germline V gene, CDR1 is SGHVS and CDR2 is FQNEAQ. The CDR3 spans 15 residues. Trimming pared 5 bases from V and 5 bases from J, leaving 16 bases between. The CDR3 sequence: CASSQRGRADQPQHF. The CDR3 coding sequence is TGTGCCAGCAGCCAAAGGGGGAGGGCGGATCAGCCCCAGCATTTT.

J is TRBJ1-1 and V is TRBV28; TRBD1 matches at 9 bases. CDR1 is MDHEN, CDR2 SYDVKM, per germline. The CDR3 length is 15 residues. V shed 3 bases, J shed 1 base, and the junction held 3 bases outside the gene matches. The CDR3 DNA is TGTGCCAGCAGTTTTTCGGGACAGGGGAACACTGAAGCTTTCTTT. This encodes CASSFSGQGNTEAFF.

The sample holds a few counts of this clone. The chain combines TRBV2 with TRBJ1-2; the match to TRBD1 covers 11 bases. CDR1 and CDR2 (germline): SNHLY, FYNNEI. The CDR3 is 13 residues long. Trimming cost V 6 bases and J 6 bases; bases outside gene matches: 3. The DNA for the CDR3 is TGTGCCAGCAGAGGACAGGGGGCTGATGGCTACACCTTC. Translated: CASRGQGADGYTF.

The V call is TRBV24-1, the J call TRBJ2-2; 10 nucleotides match TRBD2. The CDR3 spans 18 residues. Germline CDR1 is KGHDR and CDR2 is SFDVKD. V was clipped by 3 bases and J by 1 base; unmatched bases: 7. The CDR3, as DNA: TGTGCCACCAGTGATCCGAGCGGGAGGGCCGAGAACACCGGGGAGCTGTTTTTT. Encoded protein: CATSDPSGRAENTGELFF.

The genes are TRBV7-9 and TRBJ2-7, with 10 bases that match TRBD1. Trimming cost V 5 bases and J 8 bases; bases outside gene matches: 9. The CDR3 loop spans 14 amino acids. Germline assignment: CDR1 SEHNR and CDR2 FQNEAQ (reference sequence). CDR3 in amino acids: CASSQGGTGDKQYF. Written as DNA, the CDR3 is TGTGCCAGCAGCCAAGGCGGGACAGGGGATAAGCAGTACTTC.

The chain combines TRBV7-8 with TRBJ2-1; unclear D gene. Trimming removed 4 bases at V and 8 bases at J, with 12 bases between. Germline lookup yields CDR1 SGHVS and CDR2 FQNEAQ. This CDR3 comprises 13 residues. The CDR3 loop reads CASSSSRNYEQFF. Written as DNA, the CDR3 is TGTGCCAGCAGCTCCTCGCGAAATTATGAGCAGTTCTTC.

V and J are TRBV5-5 and TRBJ2-7, with 7 bases lining up with TRBD1. The trim removed 3 bases at V and 3 bases at J, leaving 15 bases unmatched. Looked up from germline, CDR1 is SGHKS and CDR2 is YYEKEE (reference sequence). The CDR3 contains 17 residues. The CDR3 loop is CASSYYISFGTVYEQYF. The CDR3 nucleotides are TGTGCCAGCAGCTATTACATCTCGTTCGGGACAGTCTACGAGCAGTACTTC. Full variable domain (outside the CDR3, taken from reference TRBV5-5 and TRBJ2-7): DAGVTQSPTHLIKTRGQQVTLRCSPISGHKSVSWYQQVLGQGPQFIFQYYEKEERGRGNFPDRFSARQFPNYSSELNVNALLLGDSALYLCASSYYISFGTVYEQYFGPGTRLTVT.

The CDR3 coding sequence is TGTGCCTGGAGTGGCCTATATAGCAATCAGCCCCAGCATTTT. This sequence encodes CAWSGLYSNQPQHF. The chain has TRBV30 and TRBJ1-5; D is undetermined. Trimming shortened V by 1 base and J by 0 bases, and 7 bases separated the two germline ends. There are 14 residues in the CDR3. Germline CDR1 is GTSNPN and CDR2 is SVGIG (reference sequence). Using reference TRBV30 and TRBJ1-5 for the parts outside the CDR3, the full variable domain is SQTIHQWPATLVQPVGSPLSLECTVEGTSNPNLYWYRQAAGRGLQLLFYSVGIGQISSEVPQNLSASRPQDRQFILSSKKLLLSDSGFYLCAWSGLYSNQPQHFGDGTRLSIL.

This chain links TRBV5-4 with TRBJ2-5; 11 bases are a match to TRBD1. Germline trimming cut 4 bases from V and 4 bases from J; bases unmatched to any gene: 6. From germline, CDR1 is SGHNT and CDR2 YYREEE (reference sequence). The CDR3 runs to 15 residues. In nucleotides, the CDR3 is TGTGCCAGCAGCAGGAGGACAGGGGGCGCAGAGACCCAGTACTTC. Translating gives CASSRRTGGAETQYF.

This clone has just one count. J is TRBJ2-7 and V is TRBV7-2, with 7 bases identical to TRBD2. After removal of 2 bases from V and 0 bases from J, the junction contained 1 base not matched to a gene. The CDR3 covers 14 residues. The germline CDR1 and CDR2 sequences are SGHTA and FQGNSA. The DNA of the CDR3 is TGTGCCAGCAGCTTATGGGAGGGCTCCTACGAGCAGTACTTC. Amino acid sequence: CASSLWEGSYEQYF.

The V gene is TRBV5-1, the J gene TRBJ2-1; the match to TRBD2 covers 9 bases. Germline values: CDR1 SGHRS, CDR2 YFSETQ. This CDR3 comprises 15 residues. V trimming: 0 bases; J trimming: 8 bases; junction bases outside the gene matches: 6. The CDR3 reads CASSLAGGRADEQFF. The DNA of the CDR3 is TGCGCCAGCAGCTTGGCGGGCGGGAGGGCGGATGAGCAGTTCTTC.

The chain has TRBV7-2 and TRBJ1-5; D call uncertain. Per the germline V gene, CDR1 is SGHTA and CDR2 is FQGNSA. The CDR3 spans 16 residues. The ends were cut back, 8 bases at V and 0 bases at J, with 17 bases in the middle. The CDR3 DNA reads as TGTGCCAGCGCTATCACAGCAACTTATAGCAATCAGCCCCAGCATTTT. Translation gives CASAITATYSNQPQHF.

The rearrangement links TRBV18 to TRBJ2-5; D perhaps matches TRBD1 (5 bases). This CDR3 comprises 17 residues. CDR1 is KGHSH and CDR2 is LQKENI in the germline V gene. Trimming cost V 1 base and J 5 bases, with 20 bases left between them. In nucleotides, the CDR3 is TGTGCCAGCTCACCACTTAAGGGGCTAGACGACGGGGAGACCCAGTACTTC. Protein: CASSPLKGLDDGETQYF.

The chain has TRBV15 and TRBJ2-5; D is perhaps TRBD2 (6 bases). Germline CDR1 reads LNHNV; CDR2 reads YYDKDF (reference sequence). CDR3 length: 15 residues. Trimming stripped 5 bases from V and 5 bases from J, with 18 bases between. CDR3 loop: CATSGGLGYRETQYF. For the CDR3, the DNA is TGTGCCACCAGCGGGGGACTTGGGTATCGGGAGACCCAGTACTTC.

V and J are TRBV6-6 and TRBJ1-4; TRBD1 aligns across 11 bases. Germline assignment: CDR1 MNHNY and CDR2 SVGAGI (reference sequence). V was pared by 6 bases and J by 8 bases, with 8 bases of the junction left unmatched. The CDR3 is made up of 15 amino acids. CDR3 sequence reads: CASSSDRGHGEKLFF. The DNA for the CDR3 is TGTGCCAGCAGCTCGGACAGGGGGCATGGGGAAAAACTGTTTTTT.

CDR3 region: CASSVGTGRNTEAFF. CDR3 in DNA: TGTGCCAGCAGCGTAGGTACAGGGCGGAACACTGAAGCTTTCTTT. This chain connects TRBV9 to TRBJ1-1; maybe TRBD1 (6 bases). V was trimmed by 0 bases and J by 1 base, leaving 10 bases between them. The CDR3 is 15 residues long. The germline CDR1 and CDR2 sequences are SGDLS and YYNGEE.

This clone was counted between two and nine times. The chain combines TRBV4-1 with TRBJ1-1; a weak D match, TRBD1 (6 bases). The CDR3 covers 15 residues. The V end was cut by 4 bases, the J end by 1 base, with 13 bases between. Germline V gene sequence: CDR1 MGHRA, CDR2 YSYEKL. The CDR3 DNA sequence: TGCGCCAGCAGCCGACAAACAGGGAAGAACACTGAAGCTTTCTTT. Protein: CASSRQTGKNTEAFF.

A word on this clone: The junction differs from germline at one of its ends, possibly a read error. CDR3 in DNA: TGTGCCAGCAGTGAAGCCCCGGGGATCGGGTGGAGCGGGACCCAAGGGACCCAGTACTTC. As protein: CASSEAPGIGWSGTQGTQYF. The V gene is TRBV2, the J gene TRBJ2-5; TRBD2 matches at 7 bases. Per the germline V gene, CDR1 is SNHLY and CDR2 is FYNNEI. The CDR3 consists of 20 residues.

The chain uses TRBV6-2 or TRBV6-3 and TRBJ2-7; TRBD1 matches at 8 bases. The CDR3 is 13 amino acids. The ends lost 5 bases at V and 5 bases at J; junction bases unmatched: 5. Germline V gene lookup returns CDR1 MNHEY and CDR2 SVGEGT. CDR3: CASSDRGVHEQYF. The CDR3 bases are TGTGCCAGCAGTGACAGGGGAGTCCACGAGCAGTACTTC.

This chain uses TRBV7-9 with TRBJ2-2, with TRBD1 matching 8 bases. Per the germline V gene, CDR1 is SEHNR and CDR2 is FQNEAQ (reference sequence). V lost 4 bases and J lost 4; bases outside the gene matches: 5. The CDR3 totals 15 residues. The CDR3 loop reads CASSWTGNSTGELFF. The CDR3 nucleotides are TGTGCCAGCAGCTGGACAGGGAACTCCACCGGGGAGCTGTTTTTT.

This rearrangement joins TRBV18 to TRBJ2-5; D is possibly TRBD2 (7 bases). The CDR3 length is 15 residues. Germline lookup yields CDR1 KGHSH and CDR2 LQKENI. The V gene lost 3 bases and the J gene lost 2 bases, with 13 bases spanning the gap. In DNA, the CDR3 is TGTGCCAGCTCACCGTCGGGGGGCGGGCAAGAGACCCAGTACTTC. Translation gives CASSPSGGGQETQYF. Together with reference TRBV18 and TRBJ2-5, the CDR3 gives the full variable domain: NAGVMQNPRHLVRRRGQEARLRCSPMKGHSHVYWYRQLPEEGLKFMVYLQKENIIDESGMPKERFSAEFPKEGPSILRIQQVVRGDSAAYFCASSPSGGGQETQYFGPGTRLLVL.

The V and J genes are TRBV5-1 and TRBJ1-5, with a tentative D call TRBD1 (5 bases). This CDR3 is 15 amino acids long. Trimming pared 1 base from V and 3 bases from J, leaving 11 bases between. Germline CDR1 SGHRS, CDR2 YFSETQ. CDR3 sequence: CASSLTGSLNQPQHF. For the CDR3, the DNA is TGCGCCAGCAGCTTGACAGGATCCCTCAATCAGCCCCAGCATTTT.

The chain carries TRBV10-3 and TRBJ1-2, with TRBD1 identical over 10 bases. Germline loops: CDR1 ENHRY, CDR2 SYGVKD. V was clipped by 6 bases and J by 8 bases; unmatched bases: 9. This CDR3 contains 14 residues. The CDR3 protein is CAISQDRGALGYTF. DNA for the CDR3: TGTGCCATCAGCCAGGACAGGGGGGCACTAGGCTACACCTTC.